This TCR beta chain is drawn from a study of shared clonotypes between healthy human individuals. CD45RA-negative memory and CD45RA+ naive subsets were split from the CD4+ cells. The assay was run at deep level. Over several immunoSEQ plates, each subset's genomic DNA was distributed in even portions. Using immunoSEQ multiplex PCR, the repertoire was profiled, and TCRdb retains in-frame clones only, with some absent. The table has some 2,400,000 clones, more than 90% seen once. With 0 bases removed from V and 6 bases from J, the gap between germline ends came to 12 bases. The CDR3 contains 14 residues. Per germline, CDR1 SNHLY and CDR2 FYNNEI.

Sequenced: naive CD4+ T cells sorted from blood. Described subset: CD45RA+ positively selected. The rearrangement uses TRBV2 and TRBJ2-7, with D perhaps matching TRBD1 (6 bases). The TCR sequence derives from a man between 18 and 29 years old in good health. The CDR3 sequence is CASSEAGTTLEQYF. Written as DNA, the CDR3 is TGTGCCAGCAGTGAAGCCGGGACAACCCTCGAGCAGTACTTC.